Presented here are 11 T cell receptor beta chains from one specimen sequenced in a study of blood T cell repertoires in COVID-19. The data were produced by immunoSEQ multiplex PCR, yet TCRdb's version contains in-frame clones alone and is incomplete. The top ten clones hold about 3% of a sample with 150,000 to 200,000 clones, under 85% of them seen once. Sequenced sample: peripheral blood. The source of these receptors is a man aged 70-80 years with acute or convalescent COVID-19.

The gene calls are TRBV29-1 and TRBJ2-2, with D perhaps matching TRBD2 (6 bases). Germline loops: CDR1 SQVTM, CDR2 ANQGSEA. The CDR3 spans 14 residues. Trimming cost V 3 bases and J 7 bases, with 15 bases left between them. The CDR3 loop reads CSVERGRGSGELFF. The DNA of the CDR3 is TGCAGCGTTGAGCGGGGCCGGGGAAGCGGGGAGCTGTTTTTT.

The CDR3 DNA is TGTGCCAGCAGTGTAGCGGGAGGGCTAGGTTCTGGGGCCAACGTCCTGACTTTC. This gives the protein CASSVAGGLGSGANVLTF. The rearrangement links TRBV28 to TRBJ2-6, with TRBD2 matching over 11 bases. Germline trimming cut 5 bases from V and 1 base from J; bases unmatched to any gene: 7. Germline CDR1 reads MDHEN; CDR2 reads SYDVKM. This CDR3 region has 18 residues.

This clone was seen a few times. V is TRBV7-6 and J is TRBJ2-3; 9 nucleotides line up with TRBD2. V trimming: 5 bases; J trimming: 1 base; junction bases outside the gene matches: 7. CDR3 length: 16 amino acids. Germline lookup yields CDR1 SGHVS and CDR2 FNYEAQ. Here the CDR3 DNA reads TGTGCCAGCAGCCCATTACTAGCGGGCCGCACAGATACGCAGTATTTT. This encodes CASSPLLAGRTDTQYF.

This clone was counted at least ten times. This same CDR3 is encoded by further DNA sequences in the sample. V gene TRBV5-1 combines with J gene TRBJ2-3; D unclear. From germline, CDR1 is SGHRS and CDR2 YFSETQ. The CDR3 sequence is 13 residues long. The ends were cut back, 4 bases at V and 4 bases at J, with 10 bases in the middle. In nucleotides, the CDR3 is TGCGCCAGCAGCCTTACCGGGTCAGATACGCAGTATTTT. Its protein is CASSLTGSDTQYF.

The chain employs TRBV28 and TRBJ1-6, with a possible D match to TRBD1 (6 bases). The germline V gene has CDR1 MDHEN and CDR2 SYDVKM. This CDR3 has 16 residues. Trimming removed 3 bases from V and 7 bases from J, with 16 bases in between. CDR3 protein: CASSFRSGTLNSPLHF. CDR3 coding DNA: TGTGCCAGCAGTTTCCGCAGCGGGACACTCAATTCACCCCTCCACTTT.

V usage is TRBV7-3 and J usage is TRBJ2-1; maybe TRBD2 (6 bases). Germline V lookup: CDR1 SGHTA, CDR2 FQGTGA. This CDR3 has 15 amino acids. Trimming left V 0 bases short and J 6 bases short, with 12 bases between. The CDR3 sequence: CASSLTGTPFNEQFF. CDR3 sequence (DNA): TGTGCCAGCAGCTTAACGGGGACTCCCTTCAATGAGCAGTTCTTC.

This clone has only a few counts. This rearrangement joins TRBV4-1 to TRBJ2-7; 7 positions match TRBD1. Germline V gene sequence: CDR1 MGHRA, CDR2 YSYEKL. V lost 1 base and J lost 3; bases outside the gene matches: 9. The CDR3 contains 16 residues. DNA of the CDR3: TGCGCCAGCAGCCAAGTTACCGGGACAGCCTTCTACGAGCAGTACTTC. It yields the protein CASSQVTGTAFYEQYF.

The rearrangement links TRBV7-2 to TRBJ2-5, with 16 bases lining up with TRBD2. Germline CDR1 is SGHTA and CDR2 is FQGNSA. The CDR3 consists of 15 residues. Germline trimming cut 6 bases from V and 6 bases from J; bases unmatched to any gene: 4. The CDR3 sequence is CASRGLAGGPQTQYF. In nucleotides, the CDR3 is TGTGCCAGCAGGGGACTAGCGGGAGGGCCACAGACCCAGTACTTC.

The V call is TRBV20-1, the J call TRBJ2-1; TRBD2 matches 8 bases. V was clipped by 3 bases and J by 4 bases; unmatched bases: 5. The CDR3 covers 14 residues. Germline CDR1 and CDR2: DFQATT and SNEGSKA (reference sequence). CDR3 in DNA: TGCAGTGCTAGTACCAGCGGGGGTTACAATGAGCAGTTCTTC. The encoded protein is CSASTSGGYNEQFF.

This chain connects TRBV6-1 to TRBJ2-7, with D possibly TRBD1 on 5 matching bases. In germline, CDR1 is MNHNS, CDR2 SASEGT. CDR3 length equals 16 residues. Trimming stripped 2 bases from V and 0 bases from J, with 14 bases between. CDR3 sequence (DNA): TGTGCCAGCAGTGAATATCAGGGCCCTCTCTCCTACGAGCAGTACTTC. This translates into CASSEYQGPLSYEQYF.

The chain has TRBV3-1 (or the pseudogene TRBV3-2) and TRBJ1-5, with D unclear. Trimming removed 1 base at V and 2 bases at J, with 9 bases between. CDR3 length: 15 amino acids. Germline V gene sequence: CDR1 LGHDT, CDR2 YNNKEL (reference sequence). In DNA, the CDR3 is TGTGCCAGCAGCCAAGGATCATCGGGCAATCAGCCCCAGCATTTT. It encodes CASSQGSSGNQPQHF.